These 32 T cell receptor beta chains share one sample of origin, sequenced in a study of T cells expressing NK-cell markers. After re-calling the 5' RACE reads, TCRdb lists one entry per CDR3 protein, DNA absent. This sample carries hundreds of thousands of distinct CDR3 sequences, with 7.3% going to the ten biggest clones. The sequenced sample was blood T cells: a sorted CD56 or NKG2C T cell subset, CD4+ or CD8+ T cells, or bulk PBMC T cells (not recorded which). Source of these receptors: a woman aged 18 to 75 in good health.

The chain carries TRBV5-6 and TRBJ2-7; TCRdb selects TRBD1, and the lack of DNA leaves this call unchecked. The germline V gene has CDR1 SGHDT and CDR2 YYEEEE. The CDR3 spans 14 residues. CDR3 region: CASSLAPGTYEQYF.

The V and J genes are TRBV5-6 and TRBJ1-6. The CDR3 covers 16 residues. CDR1 SGHDT and CDR2 YYEEEE come from the germline V gene. CDR3 residues: CASSSGALRYNSPLHF.

This chain connects TRBV29-1 to TRBJ2-3; the TCRdb D gene call, TRBD2, has no DNA to confirm it. Germline-derived CDR1 and CDR2 are SQVTM and ANQGSEA. CDR3 length equals 16 residues. CDR3 region: CSVDTSHYDNTDTQHF.

The chain employs TRBV9 and TRBJ2-2; TCRdb reports TRBD2, a call that lacks DNA to check it against. Germline V gives CDR1 SGDLS, CDR2 YYNGEE. The CDR3 loop spans 17 amino acids. The CDR3 sequence is CASSVGGGRAPTGELFF.

V and J are TRBV14 and TRBJ2-7; TCRdb outputs TRBD1, but without DNA this stays unchecked. Germline loops: CDR1 SGHDN, CDR2 FVKESK. The CDR3 has 13 amino acids. The CDR3 is CASSQLQMGGEYF.

This chain uses TRBV5-4 with TRBJ1-2; TCRdb's D call of TRBD1 is untestable without DNA. CDR1 and CDR2 from the germline V gene are SGHNT and YYREEE (reference sequence). The CDR3 extends over 15 amino acids. Here the CDR3 reads CASSLQGGVNYGYTF.

The chain recombines TRBV7-2 with TRBJ2-7; TCRdb picks TRBD2, but there is no DNA to check that call. CDR3 length equals 18 residues. Germline-derived CDR1 and CDR2 are SGHTA and FQGNSA. The CDR3 reads CASSLAGTSGSFSYEQYF.

This chain joins TRBV30 and TRBJ1-2. Germline CDR1 and CDR2: GTSNPN and SVGIG (reference sequence). The CDR3 runs to 11 residues. CDR3 sequence reads: CAWSVQAGYTF.

The chain recombines TRBV6-6 with TRBJ1-1. Germline CDR1 is MNHNY and CDR2 is SVGAGI (reference sequence). The CDR3 loop spans 12 amino acids. The CDR3: CATKLEGTEAFF.

The chain joins TRBV11-2 to TRBJ2-5; the D call from TCRdb, TRBD1, cannot be confirmed without DNA. In germline, CDR1 is SGHAT, CDR2 FQNNGV. The length of the CDR3 is 16 residues. CDR3 residues: CASSPYPGIGKETQYF.

The chain couples TRBV6-5 to TRBJ2-7; TCRdb designates TRBD1, a call that cannot be tested without DNA. Germline-derived CDR1 and CDR2 are MNHEY and SVGAGI. CDR3 length: 15 amino acids. This CDR3 is CASSYTGQMTYEQYF.

This CDR3 reads CAISESGWEIGEQYF. V is TRBV10-3 and J is TRBJ2-7. CDR3 length: 15 amino acids. Germline-derived CDR1 and CDR2 are ENHRY and SYGVKD.

The chain combines TRBV10-2 with TRBJ1-1; TCRdb lists TRBD1, though no DNA is available to test this call. The length of the CDR3 is 14 residues. Germline V gene sequence: CDR1 WSHSY, CDR2 SAAADI. The CDR3 is CASSEAAGLPEAFF.

This chain joins TRBV6-2 or TRBV6-3 and TRBJ2-7. Germline V CDR1 and CDR2: MNHEY, SVGEGT. This CDR3 has 12 residues. This chain's CDR3 is CASSYWDYEQYF.

The V and J genes are TRBV7-9 and TRBJ1-1. This CDR3 is built from 14 residues. Germline lookup yields CDR1 SEHNR and CDR2 FQNEAQ (reference sequence). CDR3 amino acids: CASSLDWRNTEAFF.

The chain employs TRBV4-1 and TRBJ1-5; TCRdb's D call, TRBD1, is unchecked because there is no DNA. Germline CDR1 reads MGHRA; CDR2 reads YSYEKL. This CDR3 has 15 residues. The CDR3: CASSQVRTGDQPQHF.

The chain has TRBV7-9 and TRBJ2-3; checking the TCRdb D call of TRBD2 is not possible without DNA. This CDR3 has 12 residues. Looked up from germline, CDR1 is SEHNR and CDR2 is FQNEAQ (reference sequence). CDR3 protein: CASRPTSGSVYF.

V and J are TRBV4-3 and TRBJ2-7; TCRdb lists TRBD1, though no DNA is available to test this call. From germline, CDR1 is LGHNA and CDR2 YSLEER. CDR3 size: 13 residues. The CDR3 is CASSPYQGYEQYF.

The chain is built from TRBV6-5 and TRBJ2-5; no DNA is available, so the TRBD1 call from TCRdb remains unchecked. Germline V lookup: CDR1 MNHEY, CDR2 SVGAGI. The CDR3 spans 15 residues. CDR3 protein: CASSSETGVQETQYF.

The chain combines TRBV9 with TRBJ2-3; TCRdb's D call of TRBD2 is untestable without DNA. CDR3 size: 14 residues. Germline CDR1 reads SGDLS; CDR2 reads YYNGEE. Here the CDR3 reads CASSEEGETDTQYF. The full variable domain, completed using reference TRBV9 and TRBJ2-3, is DSGVTQTPKHLITATGQRVTLRCSPRSGDLSVYWYQQSLDQGLQFLIQYYNGEERAKGNILERFSAQQFPDLHSELNLSSLELGDSALYFCASSEEGETDTQYFGPGTRLTVL.

The chain uses TRBV5-6 and TRBJ1-2; the TRBD1 assignment by TCRdb is unverifiable without DNA. Germline V gives CDR1 SGHDT, CDR2 YYEEEE. CDR3 length: 17 amino acids. CDR3 loop: CASSLGNRQGRHYGYTF. Drawing the rest from reference TRBV5-6 and TRBJ1-2, the complete variable domain is DAGVTQSPTHLIKTRGQQVTLRCSPKSGHDTVSWYQQALGQGPQFIFQYYEEEERQRGNFPDRFSGHQFPNYSSELNVNALLLGDSALYLCASSLGNRQGRHYGYTFGSGTRLTVV.

The chain combines TRBV7-9 with TRBJ1-3; TCRdb outputs TRBD1, but without DNA this stays unchecked. CDR3 length: 16 residues. CDR1 is SEHNR, CDR2 FQNEAQ, per germline (reference sequence). The CDR3 region is CASSLGGARHGNTIYF.

The chain links TRBV12-3 or TRBV12-4 to TRBJ2-7; as DNA is missing, the TRBD1 call by TCRdb cannot be tested. The CDR3 covers 14 residues. The CDR3 protein is CASSLPGEAYEQYF.

The chain carries TRBV7-2 and TRBJ2-1. This CDR3 has 17 amino acids. Per germline, CDR1 SGHTA and CDR2 FQGNSA. The CDR3 here is CASSLLLDWSSYNEQFF.

The chain couples TRBV20-1 to TRBJ1-5; TCRdb's D gene call, TRBD1, goes unchecked for lack of DNA. Germline V gene data show CDR1 as DFQATT and CDR2 as SNEGSKA (reference sequence). CDR3 length: 15 amino acids. CDR3 in amino acids: CSARSRDRGNQPQHF.

The J gene is TRBJ2-5, the V gene TRBV27; TCRdb returns TRBD2, unconfirmable since there is no DNA. This CDR3 has 15 amino acids. Germline V gives CDR1 MNHEY, CDR2 SMNVEV (reference sequence). Here the CDR3 reads CASSSLAGAGETQYF.

The chain carries TRBV6-5 and TRBJ2-5. Per germline, CDR1 MNHEY and CDR2 SVGAGI. This CDR3 has 13 amino acids. CDR3 sequence: CASRLDREETQYF.

The rearrangement links TRBV12-3 or TRBV12-4 to TRBJ2-5; TCRdb proposes TRBD1, but this gene call is untestable without DNA. This CDR3 has 15 residues. This chain's CDR3 is CASSLDGTGVETQYF.

The chain recombines TRBV5-1 with TRBJ1-1. Per the germline V gene, CDR1 is SGHRS and CDR2 is YFSETQ. The CDR3 extends over 16 amino acids. The CDR3 reads CASSLALDGGVTEAFF.

CDR3 amino acids: CSARIGPSTDTQYF. The V call is TRBV20-1, the J call TRBJ2-3. This CDR3 comprises 14 residues. The germline CDR1 and CDR2 sequences are DFQATT and SNEGSKA (reference sequence).

The rearrangement uses TRBV23-1 and TRBJ2-4; TCRdb's D gene call, TRBD2, goes unchecked for lack of DNA. TRBV23-1 is an open reading frame whose function is uncertain. The CDR3 loop spans 17 amino acids. This CDR3 reads CANPPGLAELAKNIQYF.

The chain is built from TRBV5-1 and TRBJ2-5; TCRdb lists TRBD2, though no DNA is available to test this call. The CDR3 is 14 residues long. Germline assignment: CDR1 SGHRS and CDR2 YFSETQ. CDR3 amino acids: CASSLVAGWETQYF. The whole variable domain, remainder taken from reference TRBV5-1 and TRBJ2-5, is KAGVTQTPRYLIKTRGQQVTLSCSPISGHRSVSWYQQTPGQGLQFLFEYFSETQRNKGNFPGRFSGRQFSNSRSEMNVSTLELGDSALYLCASSLVAGWETQYFGPGTRLLVL.